The 2 T cell receptor beta chains below all came from one sample that was sequenced in a study of shared clonotypes between healthy human individuals. Assay used: immunoSEQ multiplex PCR; TCRdb lists only in-frame clones, some missing. In the table there are some 1.5 million clones, 98% of which are singletons. The sample comprised naive CD4+ T cells sorted from blood. Subset reported: CD45RA+ positively selected. The receptors here all came from a man in his thirties or forties in good health.

The gene calls are TRBV2 and TRBJ2-5; TRBD2 aligns across 8 bases. Germline V lookup: CDR1 SNHLY, CDR2 FYNNEI. The J segment lost 4 bases and the V segment lost 6 bases, leaving 4 bases of the junction unmatched. This CDR3 is 13 amino acids long. CDR3 protein: CASRREDGETQYF. The CDR3 DNA follows: TGTGCCAGCAGGCGGGAGGACGGAGAGACCCAGTACTTC.

The V gene is TRBV10-2, the J gene TRBJ1-5; D is unclear. Trimming stripped 5 bases from V and 0 bases from J, with 11 bases between. This CDR3 comprises 15 residues. Per the germline V gene, CDR1 is WSHSY and CDR2 is SAAADI. The CDR3 sequence is CASSPYINSNQPQHF. In DNA, the CDR3 is TGCGCCAGCAGTCCGTACATAAATAGCAATCAGCCCCAGCATTTT.